A single sample gave rise to the 19 T cell receptor beta chains below, sequenced in a study of CD8 T cell repertoires and HIV-1 epitope variants. Sequenced by immunoSEQ multiplex PCR; TCRdb stores in-frame clones only, minus some. Of about 5,900 clones in the sample, under 80% were seen once. Their recognized antigens are unknown. The sequenced sample consisted of cultured CD8+ T cells derived from PBMCs. The receptors shown here come from a male donor with HIV.

By frequency in the sample, this clone is medium-sized. The chain uses TRBV28 and TRBJ2-7, with 9 bases lining up with TRBD1. Germline V lookup: CDR1 MDHEN, CDR2 SYDVKM. This CDR3 spans 12 amino acids. V gave up 8 bases and J gave up 4 bases; unmatched junction bases: 3. CDR3 nucleotide sequence: TGTGCCAGCTACGACAGGGGGTACGAGCAGTACTTC. It specifies CASYDRGYEQYF. Using reference TRBV28 and TRBJ2-7 for the parts outside the CDR3, the full variable domain is DVKVTQSSRYLVKRTGEKVFLECVQDMDHENMFWYRQDPGLGLRLIYFSYDVKMKEKGDIPEGYSVSREKKERFSLILESASTNQTSMYLCASYDRGYEQYFGPGTRLTVT.

The V call is TRBV28, the J call TRBJ1-1; D not resolved. V shed 7 bases and J shed 4 bases, with 10 bases lying between them. Germline V gives CDR1 MDHEN, CDR2 SYDVKM. This CDR3 has 12 residues. The CDR3 DNA sequence: TGTGCCAGCACCCAGTGGGGCACTGAAGCTTTCTTT. Translation: CASTQWGTEAFF.

This clone has a handful of counts. The chain uses TRBV11-3 and TRBJ1-1; D uncertain. V dropped 1 base and J dropped 1 base, with 4 bases sitting between them. The CDR3 totals 13 residues. Germline V lookup: CDR1 SGHNT, CDR2 YENEEA. CDR3 sequence reads: CASSLGGNTEAFF. The CDR3 DNA reads TGTGCCAGCAGCTTAGGAGGGAACACTGAAGCTTTCTTT.

This chain links TRBV28 with TRBJ2-1, with D perhaps matching TRBD2 (7 bases). The germline V and J ends were trimmed by 3 bases and 4 bases, with 13 bases remaining between them. Per the germline V gene, CDR1 is MDHEN and CDR2 is SYDVKM. CDR3 size: 15 residues. CDR3 in amino acids: CASSFEGGLYNEQFF. As DNA, the CDR3 is TGTGCCAGCAGTTTCGAGGGGGGGCTTTACAATGAGCAGTTCTTC. The full variable domain, with the rest looked up from reference TRBV28 and TRBJ2-1, is DVKVTQSSRYLVKRTGEKVFLECVQDMDHENMFWYRQDPGLGLRLIYFSYDVKMKEKGDIPEGYSVSREKKERFSLILESASTNQTSMYLCASSFEGGLYNEQFFGPGTRLTVL.

The CDR3: CASGGGGATYEQYF. The DNA of the CDR3 is TGTGCCAGCGGCGGGGGCGGAGCCACCTACGAGCAGTACTTC. The rearrangement uses TRBV5-6 and TRBJ2-7; D perhaps matches TRBD2 (7 bases). V lost 7 bases and J 2 bases, leaving 16 bases between the germline ends. The CDR3 consists of 14 residues. CDR1 and CDR2 from the germline V gene are SGHDT and YYEEEE. Full variable domain (outside the CDR3, taken from reference TRBV5-6 and TRBJ2-7): DAGVTQSPTHLIKTRGQQVTLRCSPKSGHDTVSWYQQALGQGPQFIFQYYEEEERQRGNFPDRFSGHQFPNYSSELNVNALLLGDSALYLCASGGGGATYEQYFGPGTRLTVT.

This clone was observed a few times. V is TRBV19 and J is TRBJ1-2; 10 bases align to TRBD1. With 3 bases clipped from V and 6 bases from J, the junction kept 10 bases outside the gene matches. The CDR3 is 16 residues long. CDR1 is LNHDA and CDR2 is SQIVND in the germline V gene (reference sequence). CDR3 sequence: CASSILGTGDVNGYTF. The CDR3 nucleotides are TGTGCCAGTAGTATCTTGGGGACAGGGGACGTCAATGGCTACACCTTC.

J is TRBJ1-2 and V is TRBV29-1; no clear D. The CDR3 runs to 14 residues. Looked up from germline, CDR1 is SQVTM and CDR2 is ANQGSEA. Trimming cost V 1 base and J 0 bases, with 9 bases left between them. The CDR3 reads CSVEGEGTNYGYTF. CDR3 in DNA: TGCAGCGTTGAAGGGGAGGGTACTAACTATGGCTACACCTTC.

The V and J genes are TRBV4-1 and TRBJ2-3, with D hard to call. The CDR3 is 13 amino acids. Germline loops: CDR1 MGHRA, CDR2 YSYEKL. The V and J ends lost 0 bases and 1 base respectively, with 2 bases between them. The CDR3 protein is CASSQEGTDTQYF. DNA for the CDR3: TGCGCCAGCAGCCAAGAAGGCACAGATACGCAGTATTTT.

The chain recombines TRBV28 with TRBJ1-2, with 7 bases aligning to TRBD1. Trimming at V came to 7 bases and at J to 2 bases, leaving 4 bases not matched to a gene. This CDR3 is built from 13 residues. CDR1 is MDHEN, CDR2 SYDVKM, per germline. CDR3 protein: CASTPTGNYGYTF. CDR3 coding DNA: TGTGCCAGCACTCCGACAGGGAACTATGGCTACACCTTC.

A word on this clone: Its ends do not fully match the called genes, so a read error is possible. V is TRBV2 and J is TRBJ2-7; D tentatively fits TRBD1 or TRBD2 (5 bases each). Looked up from germline, CDR1 is SNHLY and CDR2 is FYNNEI. This CDR3 is 12 amino acids long. CDR3 protein: CAGRDPPYEQYF. In DNA, the CDR3 is TGTGCCGGCAGGGACCCTCCCTACGAGCAGTACTTC.

The CDR3, as DNA: TGTGCCAGTAGTATCCTAGACAGGGTCAATCAGCCCCAGCATTTT. Amino acids: CASSILDRVNQPQHF. The J gene is TRBJ1-5, the V gene TRBV19, with 7 bases lining up with TRBD1. The CDR3 totals 15 residues. CDR1 and CDR2 (germline): LNHDA, SQIVND (reference sequence). With V trimmed by 3 bases and J by 3 bases, 5 bases remained unmatched.

CDR3 bases: TGTGCCAGCAGTTTACGGGGAGCTAACTATGGCTACACCTTC. This translates into CASSLRGANYGYTF. The chain carries TRBV27 and TRBJ1-2; D ambiguous. CDR3 length: 14 residues. Between the trimmed V and J ends, which lost 2 bases and 0 bases, there was a span of 7 bases. Per the germline V gene, CDR1 is MNHEY and CDR2 is SMNVEV (reference sequence).

This clone appeared a few times. The gene calls are TRBV7-6 and TRBJ2-7; tentatively, D is TRBD1 (5 bases). The germline gives CDR1 SGHVS, CDR2 FNYEAQ. CDR3 size: 15 residues. V shed 4 bases and J shed 4 bases, with 17 bases lying between them. CDR3: CASSSLKGRPYEQYF. The CDR3 DNA reads as TGTGCCAGCAGCTCCCTAAAGGGGCGTCCGTACGAGCAGTACTTC.

For this clone: The sample has other DNA sequences that encode this CDR3 too. This sequence joins TRBV5-1 and TRBJ1-3; unclear D gene. This CDR3 spans 11 amino acids. V gave up 4 bases and J gave up 11 bases, with 10 bases separating them. Germline values: CDR1 SGHRS, CDR2 YFSETQ. The CDR3 protein is CASSPYSPIYF. CDR3 coding DNA: TGCGCCAGCAGCCCCTATAGTCCCATATATTTT.

The chain couples TRBV6-5 to TRBJ1-1; the D is unclear. Germline-derived CDR1 and CDR2 are MNHEY and SVGAGI. This CDR3 is built from 16 residues. Trimming took off 0 bases at V and 0 bases at J, with 11 bases between the two ends. The CDR3 is CASSYSPADMNTEAFF. CDR3 DNA sequence: TGTGCCAGCAGTTACTCCCCGGCAGATATGAACACTGAAGCTTTCTTT.

The V gene is TRBV23-1, the J gene TRBJ1-4; D gene ambiguous. TRBV23-1 falls under the ORF class, with uncertain function. Trimming shortened V by 2 bases and J by 2 bases, and 9 bases separated the two germline ends. CDR3 length equals 15 residues. The CDR3 bases are TGCGCCAGCAGTCAACGGGCAGTCACTAATGAAAAACTGTTTTTT. Its protein is CASSQRAVTNEKLFF.

This clone was observed a single time. The junction departs from the called germline gene at one end, perhaps through a read error. The chain joins TRBV4-1 to TRBJ2-7; either TRBD1 or TRBD2 may supply D (5 bases each). CDR1 is MGHRA and CDR2 is YSYEKL in the germline V gene. This CDR3 is built from 14 residues. CDR3 DNA: TGTGCCAGCAGCCCTACAGGCGGGCGGGACGAGCAGTACTTC. The encoded protein is CASSPTGGRDEQYF.

The genes are TRBV27 and TRBJ2-7, with D uncertain. The CDR3 loop spans 11 amino acids. The V end lost 4 bases, the J end lost 7 bases, and 8 bases lay between the germline ends. Germline CDR1 reads MNHEY; CDR2 reads SMNVEV (reference sequence). CDR3 sequence (DNA): TGTGCCAGCAGTTCTTCAGTGGAGCAGTACTTC. It encodes CASSSSVEQYF.

The chain couples TRBV6-1 to TRBJ1-2; no definite D call. The CDR3 contains 15 residues. Trimming took off 1 base at V and 4 bases at J, with 13 bases between the two ends. Germline V CDR1 and CDR2: MNHNS, SASEGT. CDR3 residues: CASSEGTDYSYGYTF. For the CDR3, the DNA is TGTGCCAGCAGTGAAGGGACGGACTACTCCTATGGCTACACCTTC.